The rows below give T cell receptor beta chains drawn from one sample of a study of a mutant IDH1 vaccine in newly diagnosed glioma. The antigens for these receptors are not known. The repertoire was sequenced with immunoSEQ multiplex PCR; TCRdb's copy has only in-frame clones and lacks some. The table records some 42,000 clones, 75% to 85% of them present only once. This specimen consisted of PBMCs, obtained from a glioma patient whose treatment included an IDH1 peptide vaccine. Source of these receptors: a woman between 45 and 65 years old with glioma. Both conserved end residues are part of each CDR3. Fields, in order: CDR3 DNA, CDR3 protein, D gene, clone size, J gene, V gene. D genes are given only for firm matches. Some rows mark clone size as missing; the rest say once, few, many or name a class of expanded clone.

CDR3 DNA: TGTGCCAGCAGCGGCAGCCAGAACACTGAAGCTTTCTTT; CDR3 protein: CASSGSQNTEAFF; D gene: .; clone size: .; J gene: TRBJ1-1; V gene: TRBV6-5
CDR3 DNA: TGCGCCAGCAGTGTGGACAGAAACTATGGCTACACCTTC; CDR3 protein: CASSVDRNYGYTF; D gene: .; clone size: once; J gene: TRBJ1-2; V gene: TRBV10-1
CDR3 DNA: TGTGCCAGCTCTCTAACACAGGGGGCTGAGGATGAAGCTTTCTTT; CDR3 protein: CASSLTQGAEDEAFF; D gene: TRBD1; clone size: .; J gene: TRBJ1-1; V gene: TRBV18
CDR3 DNA: TGTGCCAGCAGCTCCGGGCCCGGGAGCAATCAGCCCCAGCATTTT; CDR3 protein: CASSSGPGSNQPQHF; D gene: .; clone size: .; J gene: TRBJ1-5; V gene: TRBV5-6
CDR3 DNA: TGTGCCAGCAGCTTGATTGGCAACACTGAAGCTTTCTTT; CDR3 protein: CASSLIGNTEAFF; D gene: .; clone size: few; J gene: TRBJ1-1; V gene: TRBV5-4
CDR3 DNA: TGTGCCATCAGTGAGGCGCCCGCGGGGGGTAGGACAGATACGCAGTATTTT; CDR3 protein: CAISEAPAGGRTDTQYF; D gene: TRBD2; clone size: .; J gene: TRBJ2-3; V gene: TRBV10-3
CDR3 DNA: TGTGCCAGCAGTTCGGGGGGGCCGACAGATACGCAGTATTTT; CDR3 protein: CASSSGGPTDTQYF; D gene: TRBD2; clone size: .; J gene: TRBJ2-3; V gene: TRBV5-4
CDR3 DNA: TGTGCCAGCAGCTCCAGCCTCAGTGGGCTAGCGGGGGATACGCAGTATTTT; CDR3 protein: CASSSSLSGLAGDTQYF; D gene: TRBD2; clone size: .; J gene: TRBJ2-3; V gene: TRBV13
CDR3 DNA: TGCGCCAGCAGCCAAGACCACAGGGGCCCAGATACGCAGTATTTT; CDR3 protein: CASSQDHRGPDTQYF; D gene: TRBD1; clone size: .; J gene: TRBJ2-3; V gene: TRBV4-1
CDR3 DNA: TGCGCCAGCAGCTCCGGGACAGTAAACACCGGGGAGCTGTTTTTT; CDR3 protein: CASSSGTVNTGELFF; D gene: TRBD1; clone size: .; J gene: TRBJ2-2; V gene: TRBV5-1
CDR3 DNA: TGTGCCAGTAGTCCCTGGACAGGGGCGGAGACCCAGTACTTC; CDR3 protein: CASSPWTGAETQYF; D gene: TRBD1; clone size: .; J gene: TRBJ2-5; V gene: TRBV19
CDR3 DNA: TGTGCCAGCAGCTTAGCGGGACAGGGAACAGGGGAGCTGTTTTTT; CDR3 protein: CASSLAGQGTGELFF; D gene: TRBD1; clone size: .; J gene: TRBJ2-2; V gene: TRBV5-8
CDR3 DNA: TGCGCCAGCAGCTTCAAACAGGGGGATAATTCACCCCTCCACTTT; CDR3 protein: CASSFKQGDNSPLHF; D gene: TRBD1; clone size: .; J gene: TRBJ1-6; V gene: TRBV5-1
CDR3 DNA: TGTGCCAGCAGCCCGGGGGGGCGCACAGATACGCAGTATTTT; CDR3 protein: CASSPGGRTDTQYF; D gene: TRBD2; clone size: .; J gene: TRBJ2-3; V gene: TRBV7-7
CDR3 DNA: TGCGCCAGCAGCCAAGAATGGGGACTAGCTACCTACGAGCAGTACTTC; CDR3 protein: CASSQEWGLATYEQYF; D gene: TRBD2; clone size: once; J gene: TRBJ2-7; V gene: TRBV4-3
CDR3 DNA: TGTGCCAGCAGTTTATCGGCGGGGGGCACTGAAGCTTTCTTT; CDR3 protein: CASSLSAGGTEAFF; D gene: .; clone size: .; J gene: TRBJ1-1; V gene: TRBV27
CDR3 DNA: TGTGCCAGCACCTCATGGGGTAGCGGAGGCTACAATGAGCAGTTCTTC; CDR3 protein: CASTSWGSGGYNEQFF; D gene: .; clone size: .; J gene: TRBJ2-1; V gene: TRBV5-6
CDR3 DNA: TGCGCCAGCAGCCTTGGACAGGGAACCCACACTGAAGCTTTCTTT; CDR3 protein: CASSLGQGTHTEAFF; D gene: TRBD1; clone size: .; J gene: TRBJ1-1; V gene: TRBV4-3
CDR3 DNA: TGCAGCGTTGGCCCGGACAGGGGGACTTCCTATGGCTACACCTTC; CDR3 protein: CSVGPDRGTSYGYTF; D gene: TRBD1; clone size: few; J gene: TRBJ1-2; V gene: TRBV29-1
CDR3 DNA: TGTGCCAGCAGCTTGGTGGGAATTGACGAAAAACTGTTTTTT; CDR3 protein: CASSLVGIDEKLFF; D gene: .; clone size: once; J gene: TRBJ1-4; V gene: TRBV5-6
CDR3 DNA: TGTGCCAGCAGCCCCGGGACTAGCGGACGAAATGAGCAGTTCTTC; CDR3 protein: CASSPGTSGRNEQFF; D gene: TRBD2; clone size: .; J gene: TRBJ2-1; V gene: TRBV6-5
CDR3 DNA: TGTGCCAGCAGCCAAGATAGGGGGGGAAGGACTGAAGCTTTCTTT; CDR3 protein: CASSQDRGGRTEAFF; D gene: .; clone size: .; J gene: TRBJ1-1; V gene: TRBV4-2
CDR3 DNA: TGCAGCGTTGTGCCCAGCTCAAACACCGGGGAGCTGTTTTTT; CDR3 protein: CSVVPSSNTGELFF; D gene: .; clone size: .; J gene: TRBJ2-2; V gene: TRBV29-1
CDR3 DNA: TGTGCCAGCAGACAGCGCTCTGGAAACACCATATATTTT; CDR3 protein: CASRQRSGNTIYF; D gene: .; clone size: .; J gene: TRBJ1-3; V gene: TRBV7-2
CDR3 DNA: TGTGCCAGCAGCTTAGAGACAGGCCCTGGGGCCAACGTCCTGACTTTC; CDR3 protein: CASSLETGPGANVLTF; D gene: .; clone size: .; J gene: TRBJ2-6; V gene: TRBV7-9
CDR3 DNA: TGTGCCAGTATCCCGGGAGGGGAAATGAACACTGAAGCTTTCTTT; CDR3 protein: CASIPGGEMNTEAFF; D gene: .; clone size: .; J gene: TRBJ1-1; V gene: TRBV19
CDR3 DNA: TGTGCCAGCAGTTTCCCCGGGGACCTTGTCAAGCAGTACTTC; CDR3 protein: CASSFPGDLVKQYF; D gene: .; clone size: once; J gene: TRBJ2-7; V gene: TRBV27
CDR3 DNA: TGTGCCAGCAGTTACTCCGCAGGGGGGAACTACGAGCAGTACTTC; CDR3 protein: CASSYSAGGNYEQYF; D gene: .; clone size: .; J gene: TRBJ2-7; V gene: TRBV6-5
CDR3 DNA: TGTGCCAGCAGGGAGACAGGGAAGTTCAGGACCCTCCACTTT; CDR3 protein: CASRETGKFRTLHF; D gene: TRBD1; clone size: .; J gene: TRBJ1-6; V gene: TRBV28
CDR3 DNA: TGCGCCAGCAGCCAAGATCTGACAGTCCCTACATATGGCTACACCTTC; CDR3 protein: CASSQDLTVPTYGYTF; D gene: .; clone size: .; J gene: TRBJ1-2; V gene: TRBV4-1
CDR3 DNA: TGCGCCAGCAGCGGGACTAGCGGGAAGGGTGAGCAGTTCTTC; CDR3 protein: CASSGTSGKGEQFF; D gene: TRBD2; clone size: .; J gene: TRBJ2-1; V gene: TRBV10-1
CDR3 DNA: TGCAGCGTTGGTGGGGGGACCGGGGAGACCCAGTACTTC; CDR3 protein: CSVGGGTGETQYF; D gene: .; clone size: once; J gene: TRBJ2-5; V gene: TRBV29-1
CDR3 DNA: TGTGCCAGCAGTCCTACCACCGGGGAGCTGTTTTTT; CDR3 protein: CASSPTTGELFF; D gene: .; clone size: .; J gene: TRBJ2-2; V gene: TRBV27
CDR3 DNA: TGTGCCAGCAGCTTCGGTCCAGATACGCAGTATTTT; CDR3 protein: CASSFGPDTQYF; D gene: .; clone size: .; J gene: TRBJ2-3; V gene: TRBV5-4
CDR3 DNA: TGCGCCAGCAGCCGCGGATCGGGGGGCCCAGATTACGAGCAGTACTTC; CDR3 protein: CASSRGSGGPDYEQYF; D gene: .; clone size: .; J gene: TRBJ2-7; V gene: TRBV5-1
CDR3 DNA: TGCGCCAGCAGCCCGGTAAGGGGAGACTATGGCTACACCTTC; CDR3 protein: CASSPVRGDYGYTF; D gene: .; clone size: .; J gene: TRBJ1-2; V gene: TRBV5-1
CDR3 DNA: TGTGCCAGCAGTTTAACGGGAGCGGGGGAGCAGTACTTC; CDR3 protein: CASSLTGAGEQYF; D gene: TRBD2; clone size: .; J gene: TRBJ2-7; V gene: TRBV27
CDR3 DNA: TGTGCCAGCAGTGAAGCGAGGGTGGGCGGGGGTCGGGAGCAGTACTTC; CDR3 protein: CASSEARVGGGREQYF; D gene: TRBD2; clone size: .; J gene: TRBJ2-7; V gene: TRBV6-1
CDR3 DNA: TGTGCCAGCAGACCAGGGGCGGCCAGCGTCCTCACATACTATGGCTACACCTTC; CDR3 protein: CASRPGAASVLTYYGYTF; D gene: .; clone size: .; J gene: TRBJ1-2; V gene: TRBV7-2
CDR3 DNA: TGTGCCAGCAGCACCCAGACAGGCCCTTATTCACCCCTCCACTTT; CDR3 protein: CASSTQTGPYSPLHF; D gene: .; clone size: .; J gene: TRBJ1-6; V gene: TRBV11-2
CDR3 DNA: TGTGCCAGCAGTGATAGCCCCGTCGGGTCCTACGAGCAGTACTTC; CDR3 protein: CASSDSPVGSYEQYF; D gene: .; clone size: .; J gene: TRBJ2-7; V gene: TRBV6-1
CDR3 DNA: TGTGCCAGCAGGGGAGAGAGGGGCCCTGAAGCTTTCTTT; CDR3 protein: CASRGERGPEAFF; D gene: .; clone size: .; J gene: TRBJ1-1; V gene: TRBV13
CDR3 DNA: TGTGCCAGCAGTGATAGTCTAGCGGGGCTCAGCTCCTACGAGCAGTACTTC; CDR3 protein: CASSDSLAGLSSYEQYF; D gene: TRBD2; clone size: .; J gene: TRBJ2-7; V gene: TRBV6-1
CDR3 DNA: TGTGCCAGCAGCGCAGGGAGGGATCAGCCCCAGCATTTT; CDR3 protein: CASSAGRDQPQHF; D gene: .; clone size: .; J gene: TRBJ1-5; V gene: TRBV9
CDR3 DNA: TGTGCCAGCAGCTTTCTCCACAGGGCAACTAATGAAAAACTGTTTTTT; CDR3 protein: CASSFLHRATNEKLFF; D gene: .; clone size: .; J gene: TRBJ1-4; V gene: TRBV13
CDR3 DNA: TGTGCCAGCAGTTCGACCGGGTCTAGCACAGATACGCAGTATTTT; CDR3 protein: CASSSTGSSTDTQYF; D gene: .; clone size: few; J gene: TRBJ2-3; V gene: TRBV7-3
CDR3 DNA: TGTGCCACCGGCGGTAAGAATGAGCAGTTCTTC; CDR3 protein: CATGGKNEQFF; D gene: .; clone size: .; J gene: TRBJ2-1; V gene: TRBV25-1
CDR3 DNA: TGTGCCAGCAGCCGGGACGGAAGCAATCAGCCCCAGCATTTT; CDR3 protein: CASSRDGSNQPQHF; D gene: .; clone size: .; J gene: TRBJ1-5; V gene: TRBV6-5
CDR3 DNA: TGTGCCAGCAGTGAGGGGAGGACCCCTACGGAGCAGTACTTC; CDR3 protein: CASSEGRTPTEQYF; D gene: .; clone size: few; J gene: TRBJ2-7; V gene: TRBV6-1
CDR3 DNA: TGTGCCAGCAGCCCTAGCTTCCCCCACAGGGCCTATGGCTACACCTTC; CDR3 protein: CASSPSFPHRAYGYTF; D gene: .; clone size: .; J gene: TRBJ1-2; V gene: TRBV7-2
CDR3 DNA: TGTGCCAGCAGCTCCGATAGGGCTGGCTCTGGAAACACCATATATTTT; CDR3 protein: CASSSDRAGSGNTIYF; D gene: .; clone size: .; J gene: TRBJ1-3; V gene: TRBV7-2
CDR3 DNA: TGTGCCAGCAGTGATGGGGTCCGGGGGTGGTACACCTTC; CDR3 protein: CASSDGVRGWYTF; D gene: .; clone size: .; J gene: TRBJ1-2; V gene: TRBV6-1
CDR3 DNA: TGCGCCAGCAGCCTTCTCCAGGGGGCCGAGCAGTACTTC; CDR3 protein: CASSLLQGAEQYF; D gene: TRBD1; clone size: .; J gene: TRBJ2-7; V gene: TRBV5-1
CDR3 DNA: TGCGCCAGCAGCTTGGGGGGGGCAGAGACCCAGTACTTC; CDR3 protein: CASSLGGAETQYF; D gene: .; clone size: .; J gene: TRBJ2-5; V gene: TRBV5-1